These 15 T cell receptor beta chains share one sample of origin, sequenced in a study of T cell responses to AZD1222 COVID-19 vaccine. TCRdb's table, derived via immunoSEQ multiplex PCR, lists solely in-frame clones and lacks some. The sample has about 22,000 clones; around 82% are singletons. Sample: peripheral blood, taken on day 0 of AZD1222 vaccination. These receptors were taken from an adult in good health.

The DNA for the CDR3 is TGTGCCAGCAGTTTGTATCCGGGAGTGAAACACACCGGGGAGCTGTTTTTT. Protein: CASSLYPGVKHTGELFF. The chain has TRBV27 and TRBJ2-2, with a weak D call TRBD2 (6 bases). The V end was cut by 3 bases, the J end by 3 bases, with 17 bases between. CDR3 length: 17 residues. Germline assignment: CDR1 MNHEY and CDR2 SMNVEV (reference sequence).

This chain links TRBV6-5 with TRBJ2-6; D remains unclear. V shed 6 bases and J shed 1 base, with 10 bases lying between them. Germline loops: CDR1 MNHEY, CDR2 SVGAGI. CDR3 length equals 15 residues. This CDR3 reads CASSPQVSGANVLTF. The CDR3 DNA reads TGTGCCAGCAGCCCCCAAGTATCTGGGGCCAACGTCCTGACTTTC.

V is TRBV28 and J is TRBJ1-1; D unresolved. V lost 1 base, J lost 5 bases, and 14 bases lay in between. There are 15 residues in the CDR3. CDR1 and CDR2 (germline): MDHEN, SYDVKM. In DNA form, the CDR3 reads TGTGCCAGCAGTTTATTAGTAGGGAGAGGTACTGAAGCTTTCTTT. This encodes CASSLLVGRGTEAFF. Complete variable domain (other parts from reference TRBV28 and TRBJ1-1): DVKVTQSSRYLVKRTGEKVFLECVQDMDHENMFWYRQDPGLGLRLIYFSYDVKMKEKGDIPEGYSVSREKKERFSLILESASTNQTSMYLCASSLLVGRGTEAFFGQGTRLTVV.

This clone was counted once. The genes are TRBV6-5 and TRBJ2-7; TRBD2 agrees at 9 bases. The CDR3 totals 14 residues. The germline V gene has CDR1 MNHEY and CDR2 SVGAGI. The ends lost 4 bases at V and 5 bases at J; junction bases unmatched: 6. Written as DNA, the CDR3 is TGTGCCAGCAGTTCTAGCGGGGCACCCCACGAGCAGTACTTC. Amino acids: CASSSSGAPHEQYF.

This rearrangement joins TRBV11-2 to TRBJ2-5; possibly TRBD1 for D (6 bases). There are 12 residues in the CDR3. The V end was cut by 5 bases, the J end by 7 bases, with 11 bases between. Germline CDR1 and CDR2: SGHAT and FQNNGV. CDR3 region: CASSKQGWTQYF. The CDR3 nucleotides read TGTGCCAGCAGCAAACAGGGATGGACCCAGTACTTC.

This chain's CDR3 is CATSDLGRRGSGNTIYF. CDR3 DNA sequence: TGTGCCACCAGTGATTTGGGAAGGAGGGGCTCTGGAAACACCATATATTTT. The chain joins TRBV24-1 to TRBJ1-3; D possibly corresponds to TRBD1 (5 bases). This CDR3 has 17 amino acids. V dropped 0 bases and J dropped 0 bases, with 11 bases sitting between them. Germline values: CDR1 KGHDR, CDR2 SFDVKD.

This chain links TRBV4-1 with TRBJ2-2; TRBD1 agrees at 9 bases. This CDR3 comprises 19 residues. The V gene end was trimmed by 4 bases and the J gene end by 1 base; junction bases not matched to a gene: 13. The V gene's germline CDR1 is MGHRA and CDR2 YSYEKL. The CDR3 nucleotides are TGCGCCAGCAGCCCGACCGTCCGACGGGACAGGGTGAACACCGGGGAGCTGTTTTTT. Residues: CASSPTVRRDRVNTGELFF.

DNA of the CDR3: TGTGCCAGCACGGAGGGGTGGACTGAAGCTTTCTTT. This gives the protein CASTEGWTEAFF. The V gene is TRBV28, the J gene TRBJ1-1, with D tentatively TRBD1 (5 bases). The CDR3 is made up of 12 amino acids. Trimming pared 7 bases from V and 5 bases from J, leaving 11 bases between. Germline CDR1 reads MDHEN; CDR2 reads SYDVKM.

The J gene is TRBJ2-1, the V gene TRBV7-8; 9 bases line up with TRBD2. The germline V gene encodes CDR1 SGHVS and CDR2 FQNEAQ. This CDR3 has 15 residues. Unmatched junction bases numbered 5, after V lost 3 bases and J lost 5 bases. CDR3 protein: CASSFGGRGDNEQFF. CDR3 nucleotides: TGTGCCAGCAGCTTCGGCGGGAGGGGGGACAATGAGCAGTTCTTC.

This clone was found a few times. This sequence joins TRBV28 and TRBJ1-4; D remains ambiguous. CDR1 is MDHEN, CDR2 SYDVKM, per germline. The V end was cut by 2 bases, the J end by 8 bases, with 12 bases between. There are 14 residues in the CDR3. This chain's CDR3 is CASSLRRIGEKLFF. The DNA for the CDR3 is TGTGCCAGCAGTTTACGACGGATTGGGGAAAAACTGTTTTTT.

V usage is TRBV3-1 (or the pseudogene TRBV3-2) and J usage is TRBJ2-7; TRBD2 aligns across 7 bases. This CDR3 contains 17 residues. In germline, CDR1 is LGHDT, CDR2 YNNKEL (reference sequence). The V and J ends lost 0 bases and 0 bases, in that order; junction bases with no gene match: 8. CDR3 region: CASSQDLASGVSYEQYF. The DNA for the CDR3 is TGTGCCAGCAGCCAAGACCTCGCTAGCGGAGTCTCCTACGAGCAGTACTTC.

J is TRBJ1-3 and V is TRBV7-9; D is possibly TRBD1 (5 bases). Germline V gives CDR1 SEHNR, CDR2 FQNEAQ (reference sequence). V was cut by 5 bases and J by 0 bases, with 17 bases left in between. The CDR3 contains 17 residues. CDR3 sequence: CASSPSVGAISGNTIYF. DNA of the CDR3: TGTGCCAGCAGCCCATCAGTTGGGGCTATCTCTGGAAACACCATATATTTT.

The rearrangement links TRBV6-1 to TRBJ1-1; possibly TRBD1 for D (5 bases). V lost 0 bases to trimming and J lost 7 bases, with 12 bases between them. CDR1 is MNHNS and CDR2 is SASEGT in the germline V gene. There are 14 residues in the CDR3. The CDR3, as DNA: TGTGCCAGCAGTGAAGCGCTGACAGTGAGTGAAGCTTTCTTT. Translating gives CASSEALTVSEAFF.

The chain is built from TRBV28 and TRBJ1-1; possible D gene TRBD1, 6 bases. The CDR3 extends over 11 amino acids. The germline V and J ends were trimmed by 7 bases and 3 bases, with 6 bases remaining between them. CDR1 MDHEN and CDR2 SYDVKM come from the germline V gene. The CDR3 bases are TGTGCCAGCAAGGGGGACACTGAAGCTTTCTTT. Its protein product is CASKGDTEAFF. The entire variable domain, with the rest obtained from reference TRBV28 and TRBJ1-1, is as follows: DVKVTQSSRYLVKRTGEKVFLECVQDMDHENMFWYRQDPGLGLRLIYFSYDVKMKEKGDIPEGYSVSREKKERFSLILESASTNQTSMYLCASKGDTEAFFGQGTRLTVV.

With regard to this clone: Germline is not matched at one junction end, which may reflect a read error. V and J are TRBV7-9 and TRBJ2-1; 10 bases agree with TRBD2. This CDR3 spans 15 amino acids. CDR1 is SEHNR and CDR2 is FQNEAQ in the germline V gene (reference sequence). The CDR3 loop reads CASSVAGGTYNEQFF. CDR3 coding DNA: TGTGCCAGCAGCGTAGCGGGGGGAACCTACAATGAGCAGTTCTTC.